This record concerns one T cell receptor beta chain sequence. Methods used by the authors: From reference gene primer amplification, estimates of nucleated cell counts were derived. The data were produced by immunoSEQ multiplex PCR, yet TCRdb's version contains in-frame clones alone and is incomplete. V and J calls and clone size come straight from that table; D and trimming were deduced from the DNA. The sample includes approximately 130,000 clones, approximately 90% seen only once; the top ten take around 30%. The CDR3 covers 14 residues. Trimming cost V 4 bases and J 2 bases; bases outside gene matches: 4. Germline lookup yields CDR1 LGHDT and CDR2 YNNKEL (reference sequence). This sample was included in a study of blood T cell repertoires in COVID-19. For the study at large: The origin of the acute and convalescent COVID-19 samples was the United States, Italy and Spain. From T cells, B-cell-depleted T cells, or PBMCs came the material, which was cDNA or gDNA.

The sequenced sample was peripheral blood. The origin of this receptor is a man between 65 and 85 years old with active or convalescent COVID-19. The chain is built from TRBV3-1 (or the pseudogene TRBV3-2) and TRBJ1-2; TRBD1 agrees at 7 bases. The CDR3 reads CASSLPTGNYGYTF. CDR3 sequence (DNA): TGTGCCAGCAGCCTCCCGACAGGGAACTATGGCTACACCTTC.